These 31 T cell receptor beta chains were all obtained from the same sample, sequenced in a study. The sorted Tregs were CD4+CD25+CD127-/low cells. TCRdb reprocessed the 5' RACE reads with MiXCR, giving one entry per CDR3 protein. Of about 9,800 distinct CDR3 sequences in the sample, 20% to 30% are singletons; the top ten hold roughly 3.2%. Sequenced sample: Tregs sorted from blood. The receptors originated from a female donor with breast cancer.

By frequency in the sample, this clonotype is medium-sized. The chain uses TRBV18 and TRBJ1-1; D gene uncertain. This CDR3 has 11 residues. Per germline, CDR1 KGHSH and CDR2 LQKENI. V lost 3 bases, J lost 5 bases, and 4 bases lay in between. The CDR3 DNA is TGTGCCAGCTCACCGGGAACTGAAGCTTTCTTT. Amino acid sequence: CASSPGTEAFF.

On this clonotype itself: This likely comes from a read error, as the CDR3 has no conserved phenylalanine or tryptophan at its end. Because the CDR3's place on the DNA is in doubt, the DNA is left out and the CDR3 is given as listed by TCRdb. The rearrangement joins TRBV7-6 to TRBJ2-3; the tabulated D call, TRBD1, remains unverified against the DNA. Germline V gene sequence: CDR1 SGHVS, CDR2 FNYEAQ. The CDR3 is 20 amino acids long, termini counted. CDR3 amino acids: CASVPDRFMADTAYLCSQPG.

This clonotype was recorded many times. The J gene is TRBJ1-5, the V gene TRBV6-2 or TRBV6-3, with D perhaps matching TRBD1 (5 bases). The germline V gene has CDR1 MNHEY and CDR2 SVGEGT. The V end was cut by 6 bases, the J end by 0 bases, with 15 bases between. The CDR3 is 16 amino acids. The CDR3 sequence: CASRRHRQNSNQPQHF. CDR3 nucleotides: TGTGCCAGCAGACGCCATCGACAGAATAGCAATCAGCCCCAGCATTTT.

This clonotype was seen only a few times. The rearrangement joins TRBV2 to TRBJ1-1; 9 nucleotides align to TRBD1. The CDR3 consists of 15 residues. Per the germline V gene, CDR1 is SNHLY and CDR2 is FYNNEI. The V gene end was trimmed by 2 bases and the J gene end by 1 base; junction bases not matched to a gene: 2. DNA of the CDR3: TGTGCCAGCAGTGAAAGGGACAGGGCGAACACTGAAGCTTTCTTT. It yields the protein CASSERDRANTEAFF. The entire variable domain, with the rest obtained from reference TRBV2 and TRBJ1-1, is as follows: EPEVTQTPSHQVTQMGQEVILRCVPISNHLYFYWYRQILGQKVEFLVSFYNNEISEKSEIFDDQFSVERPDGSNFTLKIRSTKLEDSAMYFCASSERDRANTEAFFGQGTRLTVV.

Remarks on this clonotype: A read error may be the cause here, since a much bigger clone is one base away. J is TRBJ2-2 and V is TRBV4-1; TRBD2 might be the D (6 bases). The germline V gene has CDR1 MGHRA and CDR2 YSYEKL. With 0 bases removed from V and 3 bases from J, the gap between germline ends came to 11 bases. CDR3 length: 16 amino acids. The DNA of the CDR3 is TGCGCCAGCAGCCAAGATGGTAGCGGAGACACCGGGGAGCTGTTTTTT. Protein: CASSQDGSGDTGELFF.

In this sample, this clonotype is large. This sequence joins TRBV5-1 and TRBJ2-1; tentatively, D is TRBD1 or TRBD2 (6 bases each). Germline V lookup: CDR1 SGHRS, CDR2 YFSETQ. The CDR3 runs to 15 residues. The V end lost 4 bases, the J end lost 2 bases, and 13 bases lay between the germline ends. The CDR3 nucleotides read TGCGCCAGCAGCCCGCCGGGGGCCGCCTACAATGAGCAGTTCTTC. This gives the protein CASSPPGAAYNEQFF.

This clonotype was detected many times. The chain joins TRBV18 to TRBJ2-1; the D is unclear. The CDR3 has 17 amino acids. V gave up 4 bases and J gave up 0 bases, with 16 bases separating them. The germline CDR1 and CDR2 sequences are KGHSH and LQKENI. CDR3 coding DNA: TGTGCCAGCTCACTTTCGTCGCTGGGCCCCTCCTACAATGAGCAGTTCTTC. Translating gives CASSLSSLGPSYNEQFF.

This clonotype was recorded only once. One junction end disagrees with the germline gene, perhaps due to a read error. This chain uses TRBV5-1 with TRBJ2-1, with TRBD2 matching over 13 bases. CDR3 length equals 17 residues. The V gene's germline CDR1 is SGHRS and CDR2 YFSETQ. CDR3 sequence reads: CASSLGLAGGAYNERFF. The CDR3 region has the DNA TGCGCCAGCAGCTTGGGACTAGCGGGAGGTGCCTACAATGAGCGGTTCTTC.

This clonotype was seen a handful of times. This sequence joins TRBV19 and TRBJ2-1; TRBD2 matches 8 bases. Germline V gene data show CDR1 as LNHDA and CDR2 as SQIVND (reference sequence). The length of the CDR3 is 15 residues. Trimming removed 7 bases from V and 6 bases from J; junction bases left unmatched: 11. CDR3 amino acids: CASISRREGSNEQFF. The CDR3 nucleotides read TGTGCCAGTATTTCTAGACGGGAGGGGTCCAATGAGCAGTTCTTC.

Here the CDR3 reads CASSFYRESNNEQFF. The CDR3, as DNA: TGTGCCAGCAGTTTTTACAGGGAATCCAACAATGAGCAGTTCTTC. The J gene is TRBJ2-1, the V gene TRBV28; perhaps TRBD1 as D (6 bases). V dropped 3 bases and J dropped 5 bases, with 14 bases sitting between them. Germline loops: CDR1 MDHEN, CDR2 SYDVKM. The CDR3 runs to 15 residues.

This clonotype is medium-sized. This chain links TRBV4-1 with TRBJ2-1, with 13 nucleotides matching TRBD2. Germline values: CDR1 MGHRA, CDR2 YSYEKL. Trimming at V came to 3 bases and at J to 5 bases, leaving 7 bases not matched to a gene. This CDR3 contains 17 residues. Here the CDR3 reads CASSHPGTSGVHNEQFF. In DNA form, the CDR3 reads TGCGCCAGCAGCCACCCCGGGACTAGCGGGGTTCACAATGAGCAGTTCTTC.

This sequence joins TRBV6-2 or TRBV6-3 and TRBJ1-1; possibly TRBD1 for D (5 bases). Per germline, CDR1 MNHEY and CDR2 SVGEGT. V lost 5 bases and J lost 7, with 14 bases in between. The CDR3 consists of 13 residues. The CDR3: CASSPWTLLEAFF. DNA of the CDR3: TGTGCCAGCAGTCCCTGGACACTGCTTGAAGCTTTCTTT.

Sample share makes this clonotype medium-sized. J is TRBJ2-7 and V is TRBV7-3; the D call may be TRBD1 or TRBD2 (5 bases each). Germline V gene sequence: CDR1 SGHTA, CDR2 FQGTGA. This CDR3 is built from 14 residues. Trimming left V 6 bases short and J 7 bases short, with 19 bases between. DNA of the CDR3: TGTGCCAGCAGTCCGGCCGGGGCCCCGGGGGAGCAGTACTTC. Translated: CASSPAGAPGEQYF.

The sample holds many counts of this clonotype. This chain connects TRBV14 to TRBJ1-2; D uncertain. The germline CDR1 and CDR2 sequences are SGHDN and FVKESK. The CDR3 is 17 amino acids. With 0 bases removed from V and 4 bases from J, the gap between germline ends came to 18 bases. DNA of the CDR3: TGTGCCAGCAGCCAAGATCGTAGGGCTGGAAGCCCCTATGGCTACACCTTC. Translated, it gives CASSQDRRAGSPYGYTF.

As to this clonotype: One base away lies a much larger clone, so this may be a sequencing read error. V and J are TRBV20-1 and TRBJ2-4; TRBD1 might be the D (5 bases). The germline CDR1 and CDR2 sequences are DFQATT and SNEGSKA (reference sequence). V was clipped by 5 bases and J by 7 bases, with 15 bases between them. The CDR3 runs to 13 residues. In DNA, the CDR3 is TGCAGTGCTCGCGGCAGGGTTCTGAACATTCAGTACTTC. Amino acids: CSARGRVLNIQYF.

The V and J genes are TRBV7-9 and TRBJ2-3; 13 bases map to TRBD2. The ends lost 5 bases at V and 4 bases at J; junction bases unmatched: 6. The germline gives CDR1 SEHNR, CDR2 FQNEAQ (reference sequence). The CDR3 has 16 residues. The CDR3 is CASSPGLAGVADTQYF. In nucleotides, the CDR3 is TGTGCCAGCAGCCCTGGACTAGCGGGAGTCGCAGATACGCAGTATTTT.

The rearrangement uses TRBV20-1 and TRBJ1-1; D might be TRBD1 (6 bases). This CDR3 has 11 residues. V was trimmed by 1 base and J by 7 bases, leaving 7 bases between them. Germline assignment: CDR1 DFQATT and CDR2 SNEGSKA (reference sequence). This CDR3 is CSARADSEAFF. The CDR3 region has the DNA TGCAGTGCTAGAGCGGACAGTGAAGCTTTCTTT.

Details on this clonotype: The conserved final phenylalanine or tryptophan is absent from the CDR3, which likely points to a read error. This sequence joins TRBV2 and TRBJ2-1; 8 positions match TRBD2. Looked up from germline, CDR1 is SNHLY and CDR2 is FYNNEI. CDR3 length: 15 amino acids. Losses at the gene ends were 1 base for V and 6 bases for J; bases not matched to a gene: 5. CDR3 amino acids: CASSEGGTRANEQFS. The CDR3, as DNA: TGTGCCAGCAGTGAAGGTGGGACTAGAGCCAATGAGCAGTTCTCC.

By sample share, this clonotype is medium-sized (0.01 to 0.1%). The V call is TRBV6-5, the J call TRBJ2-1, with 8 bases aligning to TRBD1. Trimming took 0 bases from V and 8 from J; bases not matched to a gene: 6. CDR3 length equals 15 residues. Germline V gene lookup returns CDR1 MNHEY and CDR2 SVGAGI. The CDR3 loop is CASSYSQGARDEQFF. For the CDR3, the DNA is TGTGCCAGCAGTTACTCGCAGGGGGCGCGGGATGAGCAGTTCTTC.

The sample holds many counts of this clonotype. With a much larger clone just one base away, this may be a read error. The rearrangement joins TRBV6-6 to TRBJ2-1; 8 bases align to TRBD1. V was pared by 1 base and J by 0 bases, with 2 bases of the junction left unmatched. This CDR3 has 16 residues. The germline gives CDR1 MNHNY, CDR2 SVGAGI (reference sequence). The CDR3: CASSYLGTGSYNEQFF. In DNA form, the CDR3 reads TGTGCCAGCAGTTACTTAGGGACAGGCTCCTACAATGAGCAGTTCTTC.

This clonotype showed up many times. This rearrangement joins TRBV6-5 to TRBJ1-1; no clear D. The CDR3 runs to 16 residues. Trimming stripped 0 bases from V and 1 base from J, with 12 bases between. Germline assignment: CDR1 MNHEY and CDR2 SVGAGI. CDR3: CASSYSGGEGNTEAFF. CDR3 in DNA: TGTGCCAGCAGTTACTCGGGCGGGGAAGGGAACACTGAAGCTTTCTTT.

In its sample, this clonotype was seen many times. The rearrangement uses TRBV9 and TRBJ2-1; 9 nucleotides match TRBD2. The CDR3 is 16 residues long. Germline V gives CDR1 SGDLS, CDR2 YYNGEE. Losses at the gene ends were 3 bases for V and 0 bases for J; bases not matched to a gene: 4. This CDR3 reads CASSAVSGSSYNEQFF. The DNA of the CDR3 is TGTGCCAGCAGCGCCGTTAGCGGGAGCTCCTACAATGAGCAGTTCTTC. Variable domain in full (rest from reference TRBV9 and TRBJ2-1): DSGVTQTPKHLITATGQRVTLRCSPRSGDLSVYWYQQSLDQGLQFLIQYYNGEERAKGNILERFSAQQFPDLHSELNLSSLELGDSALYFCASSAVSGSSYNEQFFGPGTRLTVL.

In regard to this clonotype: One junction end does not reproduce the germline sequence, and a read error may be involved. The J gene is TRBJ2-2, the V gene TRBV6-5; D possibly corresponds to TRBD1 (6 bases). The germline V gene encodes CDR1 MNHEY and CDR2 SVGAGI. CDR3 length: 15 residues. The CDR3: CASSYSARGTGEPFF. The CDR3 DNA sequence: TGTGCCAGCAGTTACTCGGCCAGGGGCACCGGAGAGCCGTTTTTT.

The sample holds many counts of this clonotype. V is TRBV9 and J is TRBJ1-5; 8 positions match TRBD1. CDR3 length: 13 residues. The V segment lost 7 bases and the J segment 7 bases; nucleotides outside the gene matches: 7. Per the germline V gene, CDR1 is SGDLS and CDR2 is YYNGEE. CDR3 coding DNA: TGTGCCAGCGGGACAGGTCGAGGACAGCCCCAGCATTTT. This encodes CASGTGRGQPQHF.

This chain connects TRBV5-4 to TRBJ2-1; D not certain. CDR1 and CDR2 (germline): SGHNT, YYREEE (reference sequence). This CDR3 contains 12 residues. Between the trimmed V and J ends, which lost 4 bases and 10 bases, there was a span of 12 bases. CDR3 sequence reads: CASSHANREQFF. CDR3 sequence (DNA): TGTGCCAGCAGCCATGCGAACAGAGAGCAGTTCTTC.

This clonotype is medium-sized within its sample. The rearrangement links TRBV7-8 to TRBJ2-1; 7 bases line up with TRBD2. The germline CDR1 and CDR2 sequences are SGHVS and FQNEAQ. This CDR3 is 16 amino acids long. With V trimmed by 5 bases and J by 7 bases, 14 bases remained unmatched. For the CDR3, the DNA is TGTGCCAGCAGCCTTCTCGCGGGAGCGGGTAAGAATGAGCAGTTCTTC. It yields the protein CASSLLAGAGKNEQFF.

Concerning this clonotype itself: The junction does not match germline at one end; this may be a read error. The chain combines TRBV6-5 with TRBJ2-3; 12 bases match TRBD2. Germline CDR1 MNHEY, CDR2 SVGAGI. This CDR3 contains 16 residues. Written as DNA, the CDR3 is TGTGCCAGCAGTCACTCTAGCGGGAGGGCTACAGATACGCAGTATTTT. Residues: CASSHSSGRATDTQYF.

This clonotype has at least ten counts. A read error may be the cause here, since a much bigger clone is one base away. The chain is built from TRBV9 and TRBJ2-3; no definite D call. The germline V and J ends were trimmed by 1 base and 8 bases, with 5 bases remaining between them. CDR3 size: 11 residues. The germline V gene encodes CDR1 SGDLS and CDR2 YYNGEE. The CDR3 reads CASSVSGTQYF. In DNA form, the CDR3 reads TGTGCCAGCAGCGTATCGGGTACGCAGTATTTT. The full variable domain, completed using reference TRBV9 and TRBJ2-3, is DSGVTQTPKHLITATGQRVTLRCSPRSGDLSVYWYQQSLDQGLQFLIQYYNGEERAKGNILERFSAQQFPDLHSELNLSSLELGDSALYFCASSVSGTQYFGPGTRLTVL.

This clonotype was seen only a few times. A much larger clone lies one base from this, so it may be a read error. CDR3 protein: CASSYSVLGQNTYEQYF. The DNA of the CDR3 is TGTGCCAGCAGTTACTCGGTCTTGGGACAAAACACCTACGAGCAGTACTTC. The rearrangement uses TRBV6-5 and TRBJ2-7; the D gene is possibly TRBD1 (6 bases). CDR1 is MNHEY, CDR2 SVGAGI, per germline. The length of the CDR3 is 17 residues. Trimming took 0 bases from V and 2 from J, leaving 17 bases between them.

V and J are TRBV6-5 and TRBJ1-1, with D possibly being TRBD1 (5 bases). Trimming took 3 bases from V and 0 from J, leaving 14 bases between them. The CDR3 loop spans 16 amino acids. CDR1 MNHEY and CDR2 SVGAGI come from the germline V gene. The CDR3 sequence: CASSYGAGGLNTEAFF. The CDR3 coding sequence is TGTGCCAGCAGTTATGGAGCCGGGGGACTGAACACTGAAGCTTTCTTT.

This clonotype is deemed medium-sized. The rearrangement uses TRBV4-1 and TRBJ2-7; no reliable D call. This CDR3 spans 16 amino acids. V lost 1 base, J lost 7 bases, and 20 bases lay in between. The germline CDR1 and CDR2 sequences are MGHRA and YSYEKL. Here the CDR3 DNA reads TGCGCCAGCAGCCAAGGCCCCTTGGATCGCCGCCTAGAGCAGTACTTC. Translated: CASSQGPLDRRLEQYF.